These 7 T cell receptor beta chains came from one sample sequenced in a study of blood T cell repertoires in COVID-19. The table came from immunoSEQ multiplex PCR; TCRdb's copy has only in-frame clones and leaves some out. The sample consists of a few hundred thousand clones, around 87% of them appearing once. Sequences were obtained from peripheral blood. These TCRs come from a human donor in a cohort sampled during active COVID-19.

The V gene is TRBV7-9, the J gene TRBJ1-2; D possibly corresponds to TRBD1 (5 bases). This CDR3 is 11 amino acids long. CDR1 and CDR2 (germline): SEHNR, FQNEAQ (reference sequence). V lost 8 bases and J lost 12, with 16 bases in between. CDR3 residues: CASSPRDHHTF. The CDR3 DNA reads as TGTGCCAGCTCCCCCAGGGATCACCACACCTTC.

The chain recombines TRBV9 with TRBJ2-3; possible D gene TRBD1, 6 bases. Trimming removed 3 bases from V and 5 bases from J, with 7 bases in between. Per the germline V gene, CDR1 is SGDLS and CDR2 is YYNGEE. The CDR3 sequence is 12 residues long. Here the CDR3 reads CASSEGEDTQYF. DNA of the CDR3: TGTGCCAGCAGCGAGGGGGAAGATACGCAGTATTTT.

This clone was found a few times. The chain's CDR3 is CSVEEGGIYGYTF. The CDR3, as DNA: TGCAGCGTTGAGGAGGGGGGGATTTATGGCTACACCTTC. This chain connects TRBV29-1 to TRBJ1-2; tentative D call: TRBD1 (6 bases). Germline V CDR1 and CDR2: SQVTM, ANQGSEA. The CDR3 length is 13 residues. Trimming took off 3 bases at V and 5 bases at J, with 13 bases between the two ends. Full variable domain (remainder filled in from reference TRBV29-1 and TRBJ1-2): SAVISQKPSRDICQRGTSLTIQCQVDSQVTMMFWYRQQPGQSLTLIATANQGSEATYESGFVIDKFPISRPNLTFSTLTVSNMSPEDSSIYLCSVEEGGIYGYTFGSGTRLTVV.

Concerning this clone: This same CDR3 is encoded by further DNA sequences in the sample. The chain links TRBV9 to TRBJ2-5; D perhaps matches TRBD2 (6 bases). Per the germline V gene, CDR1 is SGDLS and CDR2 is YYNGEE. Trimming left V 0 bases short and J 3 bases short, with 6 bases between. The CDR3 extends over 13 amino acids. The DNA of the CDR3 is TGTGCCAGCAGCGTAGCGGGAGAAGAGACCCAGTACTTC. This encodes CASSVAGEETQYF.

CDR3 nucleotide sequence: TGCAGCGTTGAACAGGCCCCAGATACGCAGTATTTT. This encodes CSVEQAPDTQYF. The chain employs TRBV29-1 and TRBJ2-3; unclear D gene. The CDR3 extends over 12 amino acids. V gave up 2 bases and J gave up 4 bases, with 7 bases separating them. CDR1 is SQVTM, CDR2 ANQGSEA, per germline.

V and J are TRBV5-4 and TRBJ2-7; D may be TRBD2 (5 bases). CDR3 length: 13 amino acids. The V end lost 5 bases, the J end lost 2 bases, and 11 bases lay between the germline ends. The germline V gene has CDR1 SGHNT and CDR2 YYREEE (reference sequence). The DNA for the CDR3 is TGTGCCAGCAGATATCGGGGAACCTACGAGCAGTACTTC. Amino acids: CASRYRGTYEQYF.

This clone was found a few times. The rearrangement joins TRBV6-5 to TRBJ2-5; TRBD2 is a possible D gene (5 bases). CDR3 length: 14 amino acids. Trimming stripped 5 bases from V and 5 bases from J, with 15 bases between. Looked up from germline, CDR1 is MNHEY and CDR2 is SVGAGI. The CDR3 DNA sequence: TGTGCCAGCAGTCGGGGTAGGATCGAGGAGACCCAGTACTTC. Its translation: CASSRGRIEETQYF.